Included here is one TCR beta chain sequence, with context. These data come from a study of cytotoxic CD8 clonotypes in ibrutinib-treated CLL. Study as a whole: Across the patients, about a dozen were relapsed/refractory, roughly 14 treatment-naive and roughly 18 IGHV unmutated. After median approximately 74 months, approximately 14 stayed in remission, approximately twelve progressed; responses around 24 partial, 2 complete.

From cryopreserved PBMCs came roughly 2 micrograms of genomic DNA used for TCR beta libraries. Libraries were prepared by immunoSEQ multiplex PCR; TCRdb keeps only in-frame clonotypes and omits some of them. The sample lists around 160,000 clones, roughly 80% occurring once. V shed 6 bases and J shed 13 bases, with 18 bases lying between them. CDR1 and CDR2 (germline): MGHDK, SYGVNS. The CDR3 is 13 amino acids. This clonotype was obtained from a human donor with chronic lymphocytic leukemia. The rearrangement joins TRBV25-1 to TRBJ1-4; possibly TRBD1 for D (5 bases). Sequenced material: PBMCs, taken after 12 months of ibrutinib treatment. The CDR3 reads CASRAAAGSVLFF. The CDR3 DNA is TGTGCCAGCAGGGCCGCAGCAGGGTCGGTACTGTTTTTT.